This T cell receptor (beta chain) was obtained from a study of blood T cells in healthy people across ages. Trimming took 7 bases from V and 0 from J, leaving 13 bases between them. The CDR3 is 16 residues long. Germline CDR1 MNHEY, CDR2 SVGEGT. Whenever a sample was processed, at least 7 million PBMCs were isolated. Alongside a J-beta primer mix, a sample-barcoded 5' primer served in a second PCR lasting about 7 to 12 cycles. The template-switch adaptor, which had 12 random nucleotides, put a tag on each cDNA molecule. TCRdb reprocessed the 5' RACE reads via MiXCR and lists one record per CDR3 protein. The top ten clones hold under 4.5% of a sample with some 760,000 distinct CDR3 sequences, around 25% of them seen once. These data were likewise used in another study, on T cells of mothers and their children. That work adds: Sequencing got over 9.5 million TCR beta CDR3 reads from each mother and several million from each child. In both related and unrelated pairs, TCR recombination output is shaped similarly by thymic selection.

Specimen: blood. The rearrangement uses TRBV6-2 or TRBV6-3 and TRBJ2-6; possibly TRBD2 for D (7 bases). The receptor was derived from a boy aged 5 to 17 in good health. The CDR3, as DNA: TGTGCCAGCACCCGAGGGGGGGCCTCTGGGGCCAACGTCCTGACTTTC. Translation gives CASTRGGASGANVLTF.